The sequence of this TCR beta chain was determined in a study of T cells in Graves' hyperthyroidism and ophthalmopathy. Study details: Peripheral blood was collected at initial diagnosis, before any treatment.

The CDR3 is 13 amino acids. Per the germline V gene, CDR1 is PRHDT and CDR2 is FYEKMQ (reference sequence). Trimming pared 1 base from V and 7 bases from J, leaving 8 bases between. Study-wide results and limits: Classification by a 13 V-J model distinguished ophthalmopathy from stable hyperthyroidism. Ophthalmopathy was model-predicted a median about 6.7 months pre-onset. Researchers found most expanded thyroid clonotypes above 0.001 in blood as well.

There are many counts of this clonotype. Its antigen is undetermined. RNA transcripts gave rise to amplified TCR beta CDR3 regions. RT-PCR in the first round (using the HTBI primer set) targeted the TCR CDR3. Via MiXCR, TCRdb re-called the multiplex PCR reads, giving one row per CDR3 protein. The table records 530,000 or so distinct CDR3 sequences, more than 15% of them present only once. This receptor was taken from a young woman with Graves' ophthalmopathy. Sample: blood. The rearrangement uses TRBV13 and TRBJ2-1; D may be TRBD2 (5 bases). The DNA of the CDR3 is TGTGCCAGCAGCTTAGAAGGAGGAAATGAGCAGTTCTTC. This codes for CASSLEGGNEQFF.